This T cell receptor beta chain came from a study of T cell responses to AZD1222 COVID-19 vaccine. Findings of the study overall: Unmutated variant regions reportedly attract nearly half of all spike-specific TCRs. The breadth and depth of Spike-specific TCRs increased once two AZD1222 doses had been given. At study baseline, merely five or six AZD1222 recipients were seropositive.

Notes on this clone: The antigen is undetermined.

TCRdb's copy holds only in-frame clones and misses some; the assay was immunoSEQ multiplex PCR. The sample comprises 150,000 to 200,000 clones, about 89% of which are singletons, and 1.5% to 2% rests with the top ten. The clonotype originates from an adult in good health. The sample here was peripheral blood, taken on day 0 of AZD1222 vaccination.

The CDR3 loop reads CASSLDRDRGNTGELFF. CDR3 nucleotides: TGTGCCAGCAGCTTGGACCGGGACAGAGGGAACACCGGGGAGCTGTTTTTT. The chain uses TRBV5-5 and TRBJ2-2, with 7 bases that match TRBD1. The CDR3 totals 17 residues. Germline V gene lookup returns CDR1 SGHKS and CDR2 YYEKEE (reference sequence). The J segment lost 1 base and the V segment lost 0 bases, leaving 6 bases of the junction unmatched.